This TCR beta chain was recorded in a study of T cells in Graves' hyperthyroidism and ophthalmopathy (dated by TCRdb to 2018 to 2020). General notes on the study: Peripheral blood samples were taken at initial diagnosis, before any treatment was given. To identify TCR V-J signatures that set the groups apart, the researchers used a discovery cohort of about a hundred patients, made up of approximately 43 with Graves' ophthalmopathy and 55 to 65 with stable Graves' hyperthyroidism. An independent validation cohort of around 19 hyperthyroidism patients and 17 patients who later progressed to ophthalmopathy tested prospective prediction of ophthalmopathy. The 85 to 100 discovery patients were randomly split 7:3 into training and test sets. Thyroid tissue and blood T-cell repertoires from more than five Graves' hyperthyroidism patients were also compared in the study. Following sampling, methimazole starting at 30 mg daily was given to hyperthyroidism patients, and high-dose intravenous methylprednisolone was given to ophthalmopathy patients. According to the paper, TCR Vbeta CDR3 sequencing was carried out on 135 peripheral blood samples, which came from under 50 ophthalmopathy, 75 to 80 hyperthyroidism and roughly 17 progressor patients.

This clonotype has at least ten counts. Its antigen is currently not known. Base qualities were left out, and no much larger clone turns up one base away. CDR1 LGHDT and CDR2 YNNKEL were looked up in the germline V gene (reference sequence). The CDR3 covers 13 residues, taking in both the cysteine and the phenylalanine. CDR3 DNA only is kept here, 39 bases in frame from base 1. At the junction V is shortened by 0 bases and J by 6 bases, with 9 bases in between. What the authors observed across the whole study: In validation, the model predicted progression to ophthalmopathy a median of about 6 months before onset, with roughly 70% sensitivity and 72.22% specificity. Most expanded thyroid clonotypes (frequency above 0.001) were also detected in blood, suggesting blood repertoires may reflect thyroid immune responses. Ophthalmopathy was separated from stable hyperthyroidism by a 13 V-J signature model, with roughly 88% sensitivity and about 84% specificity obtained in cross-validation and 80%/75% obtained in testing. Sample size was not statistically predetermined, and investigators were not blinded to group allocation.

Hyperthyroidism patients were aged 18 to 65 years and newly diagnosed, with disease duration of less than 2 months. The study excluded patients with uncontrolled infections, other autoimmune diseases, pregnancy or lactation. Clinical symptoms, serum thyroxine and TRAb, thyroid ultrasound, and orbital computed tomography formed the basis for the diagnoses. Blood from progressor patients was drawn when they were first diagnosed with hyperthyroidism, before any ophthalmopathy symptoms appeared. PBMCs were separated from around 9.1 ml of fresh peripheral blood using Ficoll-Paque density gradient centrifugation. Progressor patients were initially diagnosed with Graves' hyperthyroidism and developed ophthalmopathy during follow-up. Total RNA was extracted with Trizol reagent, and quality was checked on an Agilent 2100 Bioanalyzer. The TCR beta CDR3 regions were amplified from the RNA transcripts. The TCR CDR3 was subjected to a first round of RT-PCR using the HTBI primer set and the Qiagen OneStep RT-PCR kit. The libraries were constructed in a second round of multiplex PCR and then size-selected and purified. Libraries were sequenced paired-end with 100 bp reads on an Illumina HiSeq2000. Concerning the study's data processing: SOAPnuke was used to process the raw data, throwing out any read that contained adapters or uncalled bases, had a mean Phred below 15, or lacked an exact constant-primer or identifier match. COPE v1.2.5 was used to merge the high-quality paired reads, and each unique nucleotide sequence was defined as a clonotype. MiTCR v1.1 was used to align clonotypes to the IMGT TRBV, TRBD and TRBJ reference segments. Only V-J combinations with frequency above 0.0001, covering about 99% of repertoires, were analysed. A TCS score was defined as the ratio of F50 (clonal expansion) to E x V (chaos), with BLOSUM62-based TCRdist applied between CDR3 peptides within each V-J. Welch's t-statistics and random forest reduced several hundred V-J features to 10 to 15, which were used in a naive Bayes classifier (R e1071). In-frame beta chains were kept once TCRdb had trimmed the public reads at Q25 with fastp and called clones with MiXCR. Every CDR3 protein is listed once, alongside the most common genes and DNA of its rows. It is TCRdb's table, rather than the study itself, that gives the V and J calls and clone size. The sample profile shows nearly 600,000 distinct CDR3 sequences; approximately 15% of them were found once. The top ten constitute 5.8% of the sample.

Here the chain combines TRBV3-1 and TRBJ2-7; a weak D assignment points to TRBD1 (6 bases agree). Sequencing input: blood. This receptor was obtained from a woman between 25 and 40 years old with Graves' hyperthyroidism that later progressed to Graves' ophthalmopathy. The CDR3: CASSQDRGGEQYF. The DNA sequence is TGTGCCAGCAGCCAAGACAGGGGTGGCGAGCAGTACTTC.